This T cell receptor beta chain stems from a study of OX40 agonist ivuxolimab in advanced cancers. Study summary: A mean age of about 56 years, range about 20 to 79, was recorded, and roughly 80% were male. Overall study findings and caveats: Some nonresponders also had low normalized T-cell clonal expansion. Fewer expanded clones were found on average in CD4+ than in CD8+ T cells.

Method: immunoSEQ multiplex PCR; TCRdb's copy keeps in-frame clones and lacks some. This table holds about 67,000 clones, approximately 80% found once. As for this clone: Its matching antigen is unknown.

Sample: CD4+ or CD8+ T cells sorted from blood, taken in a trial of the OX40 agonist ivuxolimab. The source of this sequence is an adult with an advanced solid tumor such as melanoma, head and neck, liver or kidney cancer.

CDR3 in DNA: TGTGCCTGGAGTCCTGGGACTAGCGGGAGGTCCCAAGAGACCCAGTACTTC. Encoded protein: CAWSPGTSGRSQETQYF. The V gene is TRBV30, the J gene TRBJ2-5; 15 nucleotides agree with TRBD2. The CDR3 has 17 amino acids. The germline CDR1 and CDR2 sequences are GTSNPN and SVGIG (reference sequence). With 2 bases clipped from V and 1 base from J, the junction kept 5 bases outside the gene matches.